Below, 4 T cell receptor beta chains from the same sample are listed, as sequenced in a study of CD8 T cells in ankylosing spondylitis. One entry per CDR3 protein, called by TCRdb with MiXCR from the 5' RACE reads. The sample shows around 250,000 distinct CDR3 sequences, 15% to 20% of them seen only once. What was sequenced was blood, either unsorted or a sorted T cell fraction (not recorded which). All receptors derive from a male donor with ankylosing spondylitis or in good health (not recorded which).

V gene TRBV2 combines with J gene TRBJ2-1, with TRBD2 as a possible D gene (5 bases). Trimming removed 7 bases at V and 7 bases at J, with 14 bases between. The CDR3 consists of 13 residues. CDR1 is SNHLY, CDR2 FYNNEI, per germline. CDR3 coding DNA: TGTGCCAGCAAGGGAGATAGCGTTAATGAGCAGTTCTTC. Encoded protein: CASKGDSVNEQFF.

The V gene is TRBV29-1, the J gene TRBJ1-2, with TRBD1 as a possible D gene (6 bases). The CDR3 totals 13 residues. Trimming took off 4 bases at V and 5 bases at J, with 14 bases between the two ends. Germline V lookup: CDR1 SQVTM, CDR2 ANQGSEA. The CDR3 nucleotides read TGCAGCGTTGTGGGGGGGGCCAGGTATGGCTACACCTTC. Amino acid sequence: CSVVGGARYGYTF.

The genes are TRBV27 and TRBJ1-1, with 7 nucleotides matching TRBD1. This CDR3 has 13 amino acids. Losses at the gene ends were 5 bases for V and 8 bases for J; bases not matched to a gene: 8. From germline, CDR1 is MNHEY and CDR2 SMNVEV (reference sequence). The CDR3 coding sequence is TGTGCCAGCAGTCCCAGGGGGACGGGGGAAGCTTTCTTT. Residues: CASSPRGTGEAFF.

This clonotype was counted only a few times. The chain has TRBV7-9 and TRBJ2-1, with 7 bases matching TRBD2. Germline lookup yields CDR1 SEHNR and CDR2 FQNEAQ (reference sequence). This CDR3 spans 16 amino acids. V was pared by 2 bases and J by 4 bases, with 8 bases of the junction left unmatched. Here the CDR3 reads CASSLSGSGPYNEQFF. The DNA for the CDR3 is TGTGCCAGCAGCTTATCGGGTAGCGGGCCTTACAATGAGCAGTTCTTC.